This TCR beta chain appears in the sequencing data of a study of blood T cell repertoires in COVID-19. Two consecutive negative NP/OP PCR tests, clearance, or resolved symptoms defined Cohort 3 recovery. The authors' processing: Scientists estimated how many nucleated cells there were by amplifying reference gene primers. TCRdb's table, derived via immunoSEQ multiplex PCR, lists solely in-frame clones and lacks some. The V and J calls and the clone size are those of that table, but D and trimming were determined from the DNA. The sample records more than 350,000 clones, approximately 87% being singletons. Specimen: PBMCs or T cells enriched from blood (not recorded which). The TCR sequence derives from a woman aged 50 to 65 who had recovered from COVID-19.

CDR3 coding DNA: TGTGCCAGCAGGAAAGTGACAGATAGCAATCAGCCCCAGCATTTT. Protein sequence: CASRKVTDSNQPQHF. This chain uses TRBV6-4 with TRBJ1-5; D might be TRBD1 (5 bases). From germline, CDR1 is MRHNA and CDR2 SNTAGT. This CDR3 contains 15 residues. Trimming stripped 6 bases from V and 0 bases from J, with 12 bases between.